Presented here are 27 T cell receptor beta chains from one specimen sequenced in a study of T cell repertoires in cytomegalovirus infection. TCRdb used MiXCR to reprocess the reads, holding one entry per CDR3 protein. The data contain some 400,000 distinct CDR3 sequences, 25% to 40% of them singletons. Sequenced: PBMCs. The receptors here all came from a human donor in good health (CMV status not recorded). Some clones in this sample may be carry-over from other donors' samples.

The chain joins TRBV5-4 to TRBJ1-1, with D possibly matching TRBD1 (6 bases). This CDR3 has 15 residues. V lost 0 bases to trimming and J lost 4 bases, with 13 bases between them. Germline loops: CDR1 SGHNT, CDR2 YYREEE (reference sequence). The CDR3 DNA follows: TGTGCCAGCAGCTTGGTAGGGGGAATAGTCACTGAAGCTTTCTTT. Its protein product is CASSLVGGIVTEAFF.

In DNA form, the CDR3 reads TGTGCCAGCACCCCCGGTGGAGCGGGGGGGCGGGGTGAGCAGTTCTTC. This translates into CASTPGGAGGRGEQFF. This chain joins TRBV5-6 and TRBJ2-1; 10 bases line up with TRBD2. The CDR3 sequence is 16 residues long. CDR1 and CDR2 (germline): SGHDT, YYEEEE. The J segment lost 9 bases and the V segment lost 6 bases, leaving 15 bases of the junction unmatched.

The chain is built from TRBV6-5 and TRBJ2-7; D uncertain. The V and J ends lost 4 bases and 2 bases respectively, with 12 bases between them. The CDR3 has 14 amino acids. Germline V CDR1 and CDR2: MNHEY, SVGAGI. Written as DNA, the CDR3 is TGTGCCAGCAGTTCCGGGTTCGGTACCTACGAGCAGTACTTC. As protein: CASSSGFGTYEQYF.

The V and J genes are TRBV20-1 and TRBJ1-1; 7 bases match TRBD1. CDR3 size: 11 residues. From germline, CDR1 is DFQATT and CDR2 SNEGSKA (reference sequence). J gave up 8 bases and V 1 base, and 1 base lay outside the gene matches. In DNA, the CDR3 is TGCAGTGCTAGAGGGGACAGCGAAGCTTTCTTT. It codes for CSARGDSEAFF.

DNA of the CDR3: TGTGCCAGCAGTTACGTACCAGGGTCGGACCTTCAGTACTTC. Translating gives CASSYVPGSDLQYF. The chain combines TRBV6-5 with TRBJ2-4; a weak D match, TRBD1 (5 bases). The ends were cut back, 2 bases at V and 11 bases at J, with 16 bases in the middle. The CDR3 is 14 amino acids. CDR1 is MNHEY, CDR2 SVGAGI, per germline.

This chain uses TRBV7-8 with TRBJ2-5; 10 positions agree with TRBD2. The germline V gene has CDR1 SGHVS and CDR2 FQNEAQ. The ends lost 5 bases at V and 14 bases at J; junction bases unmatched: 26. This CDR3 is built from 18 residues. The CDR3 region is CASSPILSFSGGGLAKYF. The CDR3, as DNA: TGTGCCAGCAGCCCGATTCTTAGTTTCTCAGGGGGGGGACTAGCGAAATACTTC. The variable domain in full, completed from reference TRBV7-8 and TRBJ2-5, reads GAGVSQSPRYKVAKRGQDVALRCDPISGHVSLFWYQQALGQGPEFLTYFQNEAQLDKSGLPSDRFFAERPEGSVSTLKIQRTQQEDSAVYLCASSPILSFSGGGLAKYFGPGTRLLVL.

On this clonotype itself: As the CDR3 is not closed by the conserved phenylalanine or tryptophan, this likely results from a read error. The V call is TRBV2, the J call TRBJ1-2, with D unresolved. Germline CDR1 is SNHLY and CDR2 is FYNNEI. The CDR3 is 13 amino acids. V was clipped by 1 base and J by 1 base, with 4 bases between them. CDR3 sequence (DNA): TGTGCCAGCAGTGAAGGGGTTAACTATGGCTACACCTTA. It translates to CASSEGVNYGYTL.

The V gene is TRBV4-3, the J gene TRBJ2-7; TRBD1 matches at 7 bases. The J segment lost 1 base and the V segment lost 1 base, leaving 16 bases of the junction unmatched. The CDR3 is made up of 19 amino acids. Germline V CDR1 and CDR2: LGHNA, YSLEER. CDR3 in amino acids: CASSQAQDPTGMRSYEQYF. As DNA, the CDR3 is TGCGCCAGCAGCCAAGCTCAAGACCCGACAGGGATGAGGTCCTACGAGCAGTACTTC.

This chain joins TRBV4-1 and TRBJ2-3, with no clear D. The germline CDR1 and CDR2 sequences are MGHRA and YSYEKL. V lost 2 bases, J lost 2 bases, and 5 bases lay in between. This CDR3 is built from 13 residues. In DNA form, the CDR3 reads TGCGCCAGCAGCCAATCGAACACAGATACGCAGTATTTT. Amino acids: CASSQSNTDTQYF.

The DNA for the CDR3 is TGTGCCAGCAGTGGAACTAATGAAAAACTGTTTTTT. Protein: CASSGTNEKLFF. The V call is TRBV2, the J call TRBJ1-4; D remains ambiguous. Trimming shortened V by 4 bases and J by 1 base, and 1 base separated the two germline ends. CDR1 SNHLY and CDR2 FYNNEI come from the germline V gene. The CDR3 totals 12 residues.

The genes are TRBV6-4 and TRBJ1-2, with TRBD1 matching 9 bases. This CDR3 has 15 residues. Germline CDR1 and CDR2: MRHNA and SNTAGT. V shed 4 bases and J 4 bases; nucleotides not matched to a gene: 7. The CDR3 sequence: CASSVYRGQGYGYTF. The CDR3 DNA is TGTGCCAGCAGTGTCTACAGGGGGCAAGGCTATGGCTACACCTTC.

The chain uses TRBV12-3 or TRBV12-4 and TRBJ1-5; TRBD1 might be the D (5 bases). The CDR3 runs to 15 residues. Trimming cost V 6 bases and J 2 bases, with 14 bases left between them. CDR3 sequence (DNA): TGTGCCAGCAGCCCAGCCAGGGCTGGCAATCAGCCCCAGCATTTT. The encoded protein is CASSPARAGNQPQHF.

This chain joins TRBV28 and TRBJ2-1; 8 bases map to TRBD2. CDR1 and CDR2 (germline): MDHEN, SYDVKM. CDR3 length equals 15 residues. The trim removed 5 bases at V and 6 bases at J, leaving 9 bases unmatched. The CDR3 region is CASSRAGEHCNEQFF. CDR3 in DNA: TGTGCCAGCAGTAGAGCGGGGGAGCACTGCAATGAGCAGTTCTTC.

In regard to this clonotype: As the CDR3 is not closed by the conserved phenylalanine or tryptophan, this likely results from a read error. CDR3 in amino acids: CASSPVATGPSYEQYI. The CDR3 DNA follows: TGCGCCAGCAGCCCGGTGGCGACAGGACCTTCCTACGAGCAGTACATC. This chain connects TRBV4-3 to TRBJ2-7; perhaps TRBD1 as D (6 bases). The CDR3 consists of 16 residues. Germline values: CDR1 LGHNA, CDR2 YSLEER. Trimming shortened V by 4 bases and J by 1 base, and 17 bases separated the two germline ends.

The V gene is TRBV7-2, the J gene TRBJ2-4, with D possibly being TRBD1 (6 bases). The ends were cut back, 5 bases at V and 4 bases at J, with 18 bases in the middle. This CDR3 has 16 residues. Per the germline V gene, CDR1 is SGHTA and CDR2 is FQGNSA. CDR3 in amino acids: CASSPGHRTEKNIQYF. The CDR3 region has the DNA TGTGCCAGCAGCCCCGGACACCGGACAGAAAAAAACATTCAGTACTTC.

This clonotype has just a few counts. The V and J genes are TRBV7-2 and TRBJ2-7; 14 positions agree with TRBD2. The CDR3 has 18 amino acids. V lost 0 bases and J lost 2; bases outside the gene matches: 6. Germline assignment: CDR1 SGHTA and CDR2 FQGNSA. CDR3 residues: CASSLARTSGGPPYEQYF. The CDR3 nucleotides are TGTGCCAGCAGCTTAGCGCGGACTAGCGGGGGGCCTCCCTACGAGCAGTACTTC. Supplemented by reference TRBV7-2 and TRBJ2-7, the full variable domain reads GAGVSQSPSNKVTEKGKDVELRCDPISGHTALYWYRQSLGQGLEFLIYFQGNSAPDKSGLPSDRFSAERTGGSVSTLTIQRTQQEDSAVYLCASSLARTSGGPPYEQYFGPGTRLTVT.

This clonotype has only one observation. This sequence joins TRBV7-3 and TRBJ2-2; 11 bases are shared with TRBD1. The CDR3 has 17 amino acids. Unmatched junction bases numbered 7, after V lost 3 bases and J lost 4 bases. Germline assignment: CDR1 SGHTA and CDR2 FQGTGA. The CDR3 loop is CASSLGQGGIGTGELFF. The CDR3 DNA is TGTGCCAGCAGCTTGGGACAGGGGGGGATAGGCACCGGGGAGCTGTTTTTT.

The table lists this clonotype with a few counts. The chain employs TRBV6-6 and TRBJ2-1, with a possible D match to TRBD1 (6 bases). CDR1 is MNHNY, CDR2 SVGAGI, per germline (reference sequence). CDR3 length: 13 amino acids. The V end was cut by 7 bases, the J end by 4 bases, with 11 bases between. The chain's CDR3 is CASTPDRYNEQFF. For the CDR3, the DNA is TGTGCCAGCACCCCCGACAGGTACAATGAGCAGTTCTTC.

V usage is TRBV7-3 and J usage is TRBJ2-3, with TRBD2 matching over 8 bases. The CDR3 is made up of 15 amino acids. Trimming cost V 0 bases and J 5 bases; bases outside gene matches: 4. Germline loops: CDR1 SGHTA, CDR2 FQGTGA. The CDR3 region is CASSLTGGALDTQYF. For the CDR3, the DNA is TGTGCCAGCAGCTTAACCGGGGGGGCGCTAGATACGCAGTATTTT.

The chain couples TRBV4-3 to TRBJ1-2; 9 bases fit TRBD1. CDR1 is LGHNA and CDR2 is YSLEER in the germline V gene. The junction had 5 bases not matched to a gene; V was cut back by 0 bases and J by 6 bases. The CDR3 is 15 amino acids. CDR3 nucleotides: TGCGCCAGCAGCCAAGAGCGGGACAGGGACCATGGCTACACCTTC. This encodes CASSQERDRDHGYTF.

The sample holds one count of this clonotype. This clone may be a read error of a much larger clone one base away. This chain links TRBV12-3 or TRBV12-4 with TRBJ2-5, with D uncertain. There are 13 residues in the CDR3. V was clipped by 9 bases and J by 3 bases, with 14 bases between them. The CDR3 DNA follows: TGTGCCAGAACCGAGAGCAACAAAGAGACCCAGTACTTC. Amino acid sequence: CARTESNKETQYF.

This clonotype was seen at least ten times. The junction departs from the called germline gene at one end, perhaps through a read error. The CDR3 nucleotides read TGTGCCAGCAGCTTAGACAGGGCCAATGAGCAGTTCTTC. It encodes CASSLDRANEQFF. V is TRBV5-1 and J is TRBJ2-1, with TRBD1 matching 7 bases. The CDR3 extends over 13 amino acids. In germline, CDR1 is SGHRS, CDR2 YFSETQ.

This clonotype has only a few counts. The V gene is TRBV6-5, the J gene TRBJ1-1; TRBD1 is a possible D gene (5 bases). V dropped 6 bases and J dropped 3 bases, with 14 bases sitting between them. Germline values: CDR1 MNHEY, CDR2 SVGAGI. The CDR3 covers 14 residues. The CDR3 DNA follows: TGTGCCAGCAGCGAGCCGGGGGTCTACACTGAAGCTTTCTTT. Its protein product is CASSEPGVYTEAFF.

In nucleotides, the CDR3 is TGTGCCAGCAGCCAAGAGGACAGGTTGAACACTGAAGCTTTCTTT. Translating gives CASSQEDRLNTEAFF. This chain uses TRBV4-2 with TRBJ1-1; 7 nucleotides align to TRBD1. Per germline, CDR1 LGHNA and CDR2 YNFKEQ. This CDR3 is built from 15 residues. V dropped 0 bases and J dropped 0; count of bases not matched to a gene: 1.

This clonotype has just a few counts. V and J are TRBV29-1 and TRBJ1-2; 7 bases fit TRBD1. Germline-derived CDR1 and CDR2 are SQVTM and ANQGSEA. The CDR3 runs to 15 residues. V lost 5 bases and J lost 7; bases outside the gene matches: 16. The CDR3 loop is CSVLEGGGRAGGYTF. The CDR3 region has the DNA TGCAGCGTTCTCGAGGGAGGGGGCCGGGCGGGTGGCTACACCTTC.

The CDR3: CAWSVGQGSYEQYF. The CDR3 DNA reads as TGTGCCTGGAGTGTGGGTCAGGGGTCCTACGAGCAGTACTTC. The chain uses TRBV30 and TRBJ2-7; weak D call: TRBD1 (6 bases). Per the germline V gene, CDR1 is GTSNPN and CDR2 is SVGIG (reference sequence). CDR3 size: 14 residues. The V gene lost 0 bases and the J gene lost 1 base, with 10 bases spanning the gap.

There are a few counts of this clonotype. The chain joins TRBV6-1 to TRBJ1-1; TRBD1 agrees at 12 bases. The CDR3 is made up of 15 amino acids. The germline gives CDR1 MNHNS, CDR2 SASEGT. Germline trimming cut 0 bases from V and 8 bases from J; bases unmatched to any gene: 4. CDR3 region: CASSEAGQGAREAFF. In DNA form, the CDR3 reads TGTGCCAGCAGTGAAGCGGGACAGGGGGCCCGCGAAGCTTTCTTT.